The sample holds one count of the clone carrying this T cell receptor (beta chain). Per the authors' pipeline: The authors estimated nucleated cell counts from reference gene primer amplification. Profiled with immunoSEQ multiplex PCR; TCRdb holds only in-frame clones, not every one. V, J and clone size derive from that table, while D and trimming were established from the DNA sequence. This table holds 30,000 to 40,000 clones, around 90% found once. These data originate in a study of blood T cell repertoires in COVID-19. V lost 1 base, J lost 1 base, and 12 bases lay in between. Germline lookup yields CDR1 SGHRS and CDR2 YFSETQ. This CDR3 is built from 16 residues.

The chain couples TRBV5-1 to TRBJ2-1, with TRBD1 as a possible D gene (6 bases). This receptor was identified in a man aged 55 to 70 with active COVID-19. The sample comprised peripheral blood. The CDR3 sequence: CASSLSGRGSYNEQFF. Here the CDR3 DNA reads TGCGCCAGCAGCTTGAGCGGAAGGGGGTCCTACAATGAGCAGTTCTTC.